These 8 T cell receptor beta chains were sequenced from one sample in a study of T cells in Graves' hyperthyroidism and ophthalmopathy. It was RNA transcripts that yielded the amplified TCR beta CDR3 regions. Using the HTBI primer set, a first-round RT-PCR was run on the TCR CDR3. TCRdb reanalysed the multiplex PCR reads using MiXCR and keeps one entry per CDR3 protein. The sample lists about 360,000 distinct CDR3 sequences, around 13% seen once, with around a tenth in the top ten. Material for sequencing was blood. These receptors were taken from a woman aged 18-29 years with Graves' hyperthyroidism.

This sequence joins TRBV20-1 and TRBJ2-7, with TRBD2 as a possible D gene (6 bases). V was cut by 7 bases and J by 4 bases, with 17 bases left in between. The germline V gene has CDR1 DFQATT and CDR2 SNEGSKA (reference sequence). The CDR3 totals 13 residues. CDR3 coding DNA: TGCAGTGAGTTGCGGGGCCGGGGTTACGAGCAGTACTTC. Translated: CSELRGRGYEQYF.

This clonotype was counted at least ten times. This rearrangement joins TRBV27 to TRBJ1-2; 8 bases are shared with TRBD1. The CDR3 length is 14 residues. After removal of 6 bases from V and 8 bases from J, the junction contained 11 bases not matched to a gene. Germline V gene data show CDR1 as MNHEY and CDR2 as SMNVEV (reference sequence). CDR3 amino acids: CASSRSTGGVGYTF. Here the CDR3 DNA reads TGTGCCAGCAGCCGATCTACAGGGGGTGTAGGCTACACCTTC.

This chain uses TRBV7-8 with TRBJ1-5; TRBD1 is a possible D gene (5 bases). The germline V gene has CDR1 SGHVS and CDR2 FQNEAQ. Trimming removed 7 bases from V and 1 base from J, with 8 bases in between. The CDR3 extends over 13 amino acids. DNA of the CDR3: TGTGCCAGCACCGAGGGGAGCAATCAGCCCCAGCATTTT. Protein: CASTEGSNQPQHF. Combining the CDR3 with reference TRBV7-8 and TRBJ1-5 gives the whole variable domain GAGVSQSPRYKVAKRGQDVALRCDPISGHVSLFWYQQALGQGPEFLTYFQNEAQLDKSGLPSDRFFAERPEGSVSTLKIQRTQQEDSAVYLCASTEGSNQPQHFGDGTRLSIL.

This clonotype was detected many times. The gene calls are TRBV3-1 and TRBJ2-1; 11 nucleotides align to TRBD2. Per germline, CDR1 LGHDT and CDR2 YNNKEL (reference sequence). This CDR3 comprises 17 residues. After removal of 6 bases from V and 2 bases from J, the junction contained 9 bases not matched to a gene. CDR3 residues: CASSSTSGSWTYNEQFF. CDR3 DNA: TGTGCCAGCAGTTCTACTAGCGGGAGTTGGACCTACAATGAGCAGTTCTTC.

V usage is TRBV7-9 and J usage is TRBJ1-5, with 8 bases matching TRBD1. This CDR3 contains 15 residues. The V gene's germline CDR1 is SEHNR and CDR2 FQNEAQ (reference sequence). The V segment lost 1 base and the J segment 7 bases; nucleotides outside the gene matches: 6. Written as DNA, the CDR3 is TGTGCCAGCAGCTTAGGGCAGGGGGCTTGGCAGCCCCAGCATTTT. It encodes CASSLGQGAWQPQHF.

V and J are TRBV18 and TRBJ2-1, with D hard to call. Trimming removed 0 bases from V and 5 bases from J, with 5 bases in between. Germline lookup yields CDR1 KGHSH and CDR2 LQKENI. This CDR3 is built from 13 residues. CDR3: CASSPPMNNEQFF. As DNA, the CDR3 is TGTGCCAGCTCACCACCGATGAACAATGAGCAGTTCTTC.

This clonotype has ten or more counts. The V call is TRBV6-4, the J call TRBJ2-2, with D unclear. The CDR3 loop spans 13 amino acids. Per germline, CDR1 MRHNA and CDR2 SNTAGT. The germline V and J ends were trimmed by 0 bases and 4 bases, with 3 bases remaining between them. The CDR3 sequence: CASSDSSTGELFF. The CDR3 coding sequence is TGTGCCAGCAGTGACTCTAGCACCGGGGAGCTGTTTTTT.

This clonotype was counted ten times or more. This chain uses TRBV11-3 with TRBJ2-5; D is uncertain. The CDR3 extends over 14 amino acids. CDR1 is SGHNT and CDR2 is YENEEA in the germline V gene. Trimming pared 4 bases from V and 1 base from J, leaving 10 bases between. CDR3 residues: CASSSGFGQETQYF. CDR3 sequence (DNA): TGTGCCAGCAGCTCTGGGTTCGGCCAAGAGACCCAGTACTTC.